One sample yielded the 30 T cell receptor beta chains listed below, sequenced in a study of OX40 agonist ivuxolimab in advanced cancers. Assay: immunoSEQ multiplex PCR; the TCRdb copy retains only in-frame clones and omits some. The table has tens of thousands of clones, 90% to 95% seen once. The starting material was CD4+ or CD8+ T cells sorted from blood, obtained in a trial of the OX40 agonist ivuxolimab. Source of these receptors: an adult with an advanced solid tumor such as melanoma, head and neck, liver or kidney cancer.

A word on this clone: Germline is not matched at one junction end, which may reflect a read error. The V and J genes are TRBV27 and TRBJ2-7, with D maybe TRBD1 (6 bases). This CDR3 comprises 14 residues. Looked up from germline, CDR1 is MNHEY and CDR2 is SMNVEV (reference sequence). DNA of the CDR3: TGTGCCAGCAGTTTTACAGGGATCTCCGACGAGCAGTACTTC. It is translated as CASSFTGISDEQYF.

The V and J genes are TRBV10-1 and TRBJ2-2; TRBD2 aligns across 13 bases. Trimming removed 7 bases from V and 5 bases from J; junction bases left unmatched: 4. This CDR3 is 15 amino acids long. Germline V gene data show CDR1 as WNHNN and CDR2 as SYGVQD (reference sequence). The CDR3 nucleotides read TGCGCCAGCACCCCGACTAGCGGGGGGACCGGGGAGCTGTTTTTT. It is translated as CASTPTSGGTGELFF.

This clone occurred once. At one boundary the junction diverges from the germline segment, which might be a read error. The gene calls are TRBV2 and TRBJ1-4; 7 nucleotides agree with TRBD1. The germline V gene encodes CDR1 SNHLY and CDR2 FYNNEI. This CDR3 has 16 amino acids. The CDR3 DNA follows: TGTGCCAGCAGCGAAGACAGGGCGGGGACTAATGAAAAACTGTTTTTT. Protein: CASSEDRAGTNEKLFF.

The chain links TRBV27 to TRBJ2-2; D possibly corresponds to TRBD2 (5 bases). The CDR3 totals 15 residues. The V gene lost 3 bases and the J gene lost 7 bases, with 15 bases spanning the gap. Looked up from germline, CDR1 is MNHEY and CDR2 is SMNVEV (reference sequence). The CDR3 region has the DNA TGTGCCAGCAGTTTTGACTCCAGAGGGATCGGGGAGCTGTTTTTT. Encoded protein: CASSFDSRGIGELFF.

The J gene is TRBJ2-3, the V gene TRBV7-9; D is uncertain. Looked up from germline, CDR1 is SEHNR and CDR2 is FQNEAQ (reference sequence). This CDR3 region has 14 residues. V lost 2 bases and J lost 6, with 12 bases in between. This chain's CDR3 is CASSLSVTGDTQYF. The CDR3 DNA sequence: TGTGCCAGCAGCTTATCCGTGACTGGTGATACGCAGTATTTT.

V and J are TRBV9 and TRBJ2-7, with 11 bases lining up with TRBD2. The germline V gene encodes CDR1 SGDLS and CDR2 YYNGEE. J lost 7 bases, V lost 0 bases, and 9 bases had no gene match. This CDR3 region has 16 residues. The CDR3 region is CASSVAGTSGVREQYF. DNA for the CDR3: TGTGCCAGCAGCGTAGCCGGGACTAGCGGAGTACGGGAGCAGTACTTC.

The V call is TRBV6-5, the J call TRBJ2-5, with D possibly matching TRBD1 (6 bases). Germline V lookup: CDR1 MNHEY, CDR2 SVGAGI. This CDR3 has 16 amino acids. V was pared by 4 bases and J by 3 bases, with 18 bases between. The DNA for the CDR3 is TGTGCCAGCAGTTCATATCCGGGGACATCCAAAGAGACCCAGTACTTC. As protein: CASSSYPGTSKETQYF.

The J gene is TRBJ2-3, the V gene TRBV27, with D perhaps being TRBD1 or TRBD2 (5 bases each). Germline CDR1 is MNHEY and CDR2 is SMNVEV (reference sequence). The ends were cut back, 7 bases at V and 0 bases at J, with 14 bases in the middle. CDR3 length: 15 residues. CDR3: CASNAGTPSTDTQYF. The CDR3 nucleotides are TGTGCCAGCAATGCCGGGACCCCCAGCACAGATACGCAGTATTTT.

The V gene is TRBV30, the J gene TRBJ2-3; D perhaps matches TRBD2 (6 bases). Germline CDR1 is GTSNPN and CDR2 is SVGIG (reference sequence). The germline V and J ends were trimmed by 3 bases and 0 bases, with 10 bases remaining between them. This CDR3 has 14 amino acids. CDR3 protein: CAWREAGSTDTQYF. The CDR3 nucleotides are TGTGCCTGGAGGGAAGCGGGTAGCACAGATACGCAGTATTTT.

CDR3 residues: CASNYQPQHF. The DNA of the CDR3 is TGTGCCAGCAATTATCAGCCCCAGCATTTT. This rearrangement joins TRBV6-5 to TRBJ1-5, with unresolved D. V lost 7 bases to trimming and J lost 5 bases, with 3 bases between them. Germline assignment: CDR1 MNHEY and CDR2 SVGAGI. This CDR3 contains 10 residues.

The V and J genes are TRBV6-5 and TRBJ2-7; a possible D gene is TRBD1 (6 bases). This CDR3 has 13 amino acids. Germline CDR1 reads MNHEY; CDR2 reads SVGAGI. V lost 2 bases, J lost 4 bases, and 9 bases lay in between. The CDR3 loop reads CASSYPQGYEQYF. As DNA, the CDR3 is TGTGCCAGCAGTTACCCACAGGGTTACGAGCAGTACTTC.

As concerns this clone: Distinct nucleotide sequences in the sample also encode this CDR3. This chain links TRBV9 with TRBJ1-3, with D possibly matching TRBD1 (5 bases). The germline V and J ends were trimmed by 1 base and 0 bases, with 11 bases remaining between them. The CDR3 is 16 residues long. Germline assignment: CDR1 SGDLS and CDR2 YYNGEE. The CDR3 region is CASSVLGTDSGNTIYF. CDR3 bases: TGTGCCAGCAGCGTACTAGGGACCGACTCTGGAAACACCATATATTTT.

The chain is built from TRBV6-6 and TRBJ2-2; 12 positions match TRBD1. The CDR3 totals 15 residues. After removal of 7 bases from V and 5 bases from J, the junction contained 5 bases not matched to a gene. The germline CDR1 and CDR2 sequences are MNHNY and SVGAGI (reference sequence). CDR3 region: CASKGTGGWTGELFF. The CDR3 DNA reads TGTGCCAGCAAGGGGACAGGGGGCTGGACCGGGGAGCTGTTTTTT.

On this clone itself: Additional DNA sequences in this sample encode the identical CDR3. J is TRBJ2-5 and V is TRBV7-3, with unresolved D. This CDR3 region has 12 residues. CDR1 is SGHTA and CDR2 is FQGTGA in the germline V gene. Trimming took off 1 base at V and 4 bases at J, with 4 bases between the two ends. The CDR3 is CASSLNRETQYF. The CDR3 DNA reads TGTGCCAGCAGCTTAAACCGAGAGACCCAGTACTTC.

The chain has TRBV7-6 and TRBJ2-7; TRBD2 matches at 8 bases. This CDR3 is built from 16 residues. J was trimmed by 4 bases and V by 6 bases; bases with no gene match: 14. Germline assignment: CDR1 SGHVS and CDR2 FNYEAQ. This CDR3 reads CASSEWSGSGGYEQYF. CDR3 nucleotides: TGTGCCAGCAGTGAGTGGAGCGGGAGCGGGGGATACGAGCAGTACTTC.

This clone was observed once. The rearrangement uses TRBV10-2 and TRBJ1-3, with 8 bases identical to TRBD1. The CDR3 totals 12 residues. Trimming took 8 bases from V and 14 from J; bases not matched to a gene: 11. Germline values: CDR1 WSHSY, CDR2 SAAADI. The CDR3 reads CASGTGGNDVYF. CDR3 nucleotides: TGCGCCAGCGGGACAGGCGGGAATGATGTATATTTT.

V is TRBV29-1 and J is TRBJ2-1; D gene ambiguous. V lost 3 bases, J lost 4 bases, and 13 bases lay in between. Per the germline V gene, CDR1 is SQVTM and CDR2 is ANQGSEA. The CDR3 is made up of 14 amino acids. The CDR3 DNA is TGCAGCGTTGACCCGGCCGGTACATACAATGAGCAGTTCTTC. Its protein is CSVDPAGTYNEQFF.

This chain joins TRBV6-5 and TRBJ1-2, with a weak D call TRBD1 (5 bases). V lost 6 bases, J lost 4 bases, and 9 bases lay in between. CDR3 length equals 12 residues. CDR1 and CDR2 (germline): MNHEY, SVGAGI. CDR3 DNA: TGTGCCAGCAGCCGACAGTCCTATGGCTACACCTTC. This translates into CASSRQSYGYTF.

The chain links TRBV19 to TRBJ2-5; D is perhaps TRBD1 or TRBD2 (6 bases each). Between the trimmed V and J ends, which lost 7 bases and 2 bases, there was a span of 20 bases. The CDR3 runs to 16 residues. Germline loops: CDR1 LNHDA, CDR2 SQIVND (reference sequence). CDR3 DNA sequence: TGTGCCAGTACCCCGGGAGCCCCAAGGGGGCAAGAGACCCAGTACTTC. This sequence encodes CASTPGAPRGQETQYF.

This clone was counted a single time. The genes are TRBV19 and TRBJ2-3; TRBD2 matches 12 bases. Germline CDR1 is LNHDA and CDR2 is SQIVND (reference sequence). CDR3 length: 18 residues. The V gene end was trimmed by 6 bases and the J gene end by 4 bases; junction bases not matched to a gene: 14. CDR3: CASRTSRASGGASDTQYF. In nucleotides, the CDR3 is TGTGCCAGTAGGACCTCCCGGGCTAGCGGGGGGGCCTCAGATACGCAGTATTTT.

The CDR3 DNA follows: TGTGCCAGCTCACCGGTCGCGGGGGCAGATACGCAGTATTTT. Translating it yields CASSPVAGADTQYF. This rearrangement joins TRBV18 to TRBJ2-3; TRBD2 matches 7 bases. With V trimmed by 3 bases and J by 4 bases, 4 bases remained unmatched. CDR3 length: 14 amino acids. Per germline, CDR1 KGHSH and CDR2 LQKENI.

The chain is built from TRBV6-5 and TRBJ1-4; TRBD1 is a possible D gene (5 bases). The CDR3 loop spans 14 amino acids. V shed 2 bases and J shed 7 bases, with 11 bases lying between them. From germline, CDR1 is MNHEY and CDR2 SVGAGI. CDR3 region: CASSYRGGPEKLFF. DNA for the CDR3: TGTGCCAGCAGTTACAGGGGAGGTCCTGAAAAACTGTTTTTT.

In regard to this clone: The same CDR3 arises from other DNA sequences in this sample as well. CDR3 sequence (DNA): TGCGCCAGCAGCTTGGACAGGAACACCGGGGAGCTGTTTTTT. It codes for CASSLDRNTGELFF. V and J are TRBV5-1 and TRBJ2-2, with D uncertain. The CDR3 sequence is 14 residues long. Per germline, CDR1 SGHRS and CDR2 YFSETQ. V was trimmed by 0 bases and J by 1 base, leaving 4 bases between them.

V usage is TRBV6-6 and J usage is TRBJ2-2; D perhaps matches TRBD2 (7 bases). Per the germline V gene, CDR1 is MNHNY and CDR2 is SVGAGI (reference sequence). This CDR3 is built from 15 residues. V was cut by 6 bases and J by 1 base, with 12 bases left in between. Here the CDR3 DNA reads TGTGCCAGCAGCGGGGGGCTTGTGAACACCGGGGAGCTGTTTTTT. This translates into CASSGGLVNTGELFF.

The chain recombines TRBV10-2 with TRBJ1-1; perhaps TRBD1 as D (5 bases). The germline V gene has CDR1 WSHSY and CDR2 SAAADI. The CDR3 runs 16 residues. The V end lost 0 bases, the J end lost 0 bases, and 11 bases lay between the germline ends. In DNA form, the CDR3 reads TGCGCCAGCAGTGAGTCGTCGGGGCGGGTGAACACTGAAGCTTTCTTT. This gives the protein CASSESSGRVNTEAFF.

CDR3 DNA sequence: TGTGCCTGGAGTGTACTAGGGCCGGGTCAGCCCCAGCATTTT. Translating it yields CAWSVLGPGQPQHF. V is TRBV30 and J is TRBJ1-5; no firm D call. Per germline, CDR1 GTSNPN and CDR2 SVGIG (reference sequence). V dropped 0 bases and J dropped 6 bases, with 12 bases sitting between them. The CDR3 extends over 14 amino acids.

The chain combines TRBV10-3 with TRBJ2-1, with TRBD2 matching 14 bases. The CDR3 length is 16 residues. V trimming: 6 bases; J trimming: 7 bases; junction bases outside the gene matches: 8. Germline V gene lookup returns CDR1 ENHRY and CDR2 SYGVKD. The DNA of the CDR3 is TGTGCCATCAGGGATGGGACTAGCGGGAGATTGAATGAGCAGTTCTTC. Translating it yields CAIRDGTSGRLNEQFF.

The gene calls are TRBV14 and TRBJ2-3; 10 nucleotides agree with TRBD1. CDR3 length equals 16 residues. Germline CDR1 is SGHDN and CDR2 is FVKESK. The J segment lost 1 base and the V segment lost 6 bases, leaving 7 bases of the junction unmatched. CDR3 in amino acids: CASSKGTGVGTDTQYF. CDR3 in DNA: TGTGCCAGCAGTAAGGGGACAGGGGTCGGCACAGATACGCAGTATTTT.

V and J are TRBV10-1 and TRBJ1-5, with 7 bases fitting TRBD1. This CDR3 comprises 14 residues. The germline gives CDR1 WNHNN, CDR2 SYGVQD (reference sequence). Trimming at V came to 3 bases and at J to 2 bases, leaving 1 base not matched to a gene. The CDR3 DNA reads TGCGCCAGCAGTGAAGGACAGGGCAATCAGCCCCAGCATTTT. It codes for CASSEGQGNQPQHF.

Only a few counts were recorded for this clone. This chain's CDR3 is CAGLSASYNEQFF. In DNA form, the CDR3 reads TGTGCCGGCCTTTCTGCCTCCTACAATGAGCAGTTCTTC. V is TRBV7-9 and J is TRBJ2-1; no clear D gene. Germline CDR1 is SEHNR and CDR2 is FQNEAQ (reference sequence). The CDR3 covers 13 residues. The ends were cut back, 11 bases at V and 0 bases at J, with 11 bases in the middle.